This T cell receptor beta chain originates from a study of T-cell memory formation after mild COVID-19. Study-wide context: TCR clusters largely stayed donor specific. Overall study results and limits: Nothing confirmed that second-wave clones peaking on day 37 were specific for SARS-CoV-2.

This clonotype was observed a handful of times. Its antigen remains unidentified. Sample barcodes and UMIs were carried by the TCR alpha and TCR beta cDNA libraries that 5'RACE generated with constant-segment primers. TCRdb recomputed calls from the 5' RACE reads with MiXCR, one row per CDR3 protein. The sample yields 470,000 or so distinct CDR3 sequences, roughly 25% seen once. After removal of 7 bases from V and 1 base from J, the junction contained 10 bases not matched to a gene. CDR3 size: 18 residues. Germline-derived CDR1 and CDR2 are SGHRS and YFSETQ. This sequence was found in an adult woman who had mild COVID-19 (a few samples of this study predate the infection). Cell type and time point are not known. The specimen sequenced was PBMCs or a T cell subset sorted from them (not recorded which). The rearrangement links TRBV5-1 to TRBJ2-3; 15 bases map to TRBD2. The CDR3 sequence is CASSRGTSGGFRTDTQYF. CDR3 DNA sequence: TGCGCCAGCTCCCGCGGGACTAGCGGGGGGTTCCGCACAGATACGCAGTATTTT.